These 25 T cell receptor beta chains originate from one sample sequenced in a study of shared clonotypes between healthy human individuals. Clones were read by immunoSEQ multiplex PCR, and TCRdb kept only the in-frame ones, dropping some. The repertoire includes around 1.4 million clones, roughly 98.5% of them detected once, and 0.36% sits in the top ten. The sequenced sample consisted of naive CD4+ T cells sorted from blood. Stated subset: CD45RA+ positively selected. These TCRs come from a man aged 25 to 45 in good health.

V and J are TRBV10-1 and TRBJ2-7, with D perhaps TRBD2 (5 bases). The CDR3 runs 16 residues. V was clipped by 0 bases and J by 0 bases, with 12 bases between them. Per germline, CDR1 WNHNN and CDR2 SYGVQD (reference sequence). CDR3 residues: CASSESVGVTSYEQYF. The DNA for the CDR3 is TGCGCCAGCAGTGAGTCGGTGGGAGTCACCTCCTACGAGCAGTACTTC.

This clone was seen only once. V gene TRBV11-2 combines with J gene TRBJ2-6; D remains ambiguous. Germline CDR1 SGHAT, CDR2 FQNNGV. The CDR3 contains 13 residues. With 5 bases removed from V and 3 bases from J, the gap between germline ends came to 5 bases. CDR3 region: CASSPVGANVLTF. In DNA, the CDR3 is TGTGCCAGCAGCCCGGTTGGGGCCAACGTCCTGACTTTC.

The rearrangement joins TRBV28 to TRBJ1-5, with D uncertain. The CDR3 covers 12 residues. Germline CDR1 is MDHEN and CDR2 is SYDVKM. Trimming removed 6 bases at V and 9 bases at J, with 12 bases between. CDR3 sequence reads: CASRLPLRPQHF. CDR3 coding DNA: TGTGCCAGCAGATTACCTTTGAGGCCCCAGCATTTT.

The gene calls are TRBV28 and TRBJ2-5; D assignment may be TRBD1 or TRBD2 (5 bases each). Trimming took 6 bases from V and 4 from J, leaving 21 bases between them. CDR3 length equals 16 residues. Germline CDR1 and CDR2: MDHEN and SYDVKM. The DNA of the CDR3 is TGTGCCAGCAGCTACCCGAGGGACCGTGGAGGAGAGACCCAGTACTTC. It yields the protein CASSYPRDRGGETQYF.

The chain combines TRBV2 with TRBJ2-7, with 8 bases identical to TRBD2. This CDR3 contains 15 residues. Unmatched junction bases numbered 9, after V lost 6 bases and J lost 2 bases. CDR1 is SNHLY, CDR2 FYNNEI, per germline. CDR3 amino acids: CASSTESGSTYEQYF. The CDR3 DNA follows: TGTGCCAGCAGCACGGAGAGCGGGAGCACCTACGAGCAGTACTTC.

The gene calls are TRBV7-9 and TRBJ1-2; TRBD1 might be the D (5 bases). CDR1 SEHNR and CDR2 FQNEAQ come from the germline V gene (reference sequence). The V gene lost 5 bases and the J gene lost 3 bases, with 13 bases spanning the gap. The CDR3 covers 14 residues. CDR3 in amino acids: CASSHRTQYYGYTF. In DNA form, the CDR3 reads TGTGCCAGCAGCCACCGGACACAATACTATGGCTACACCTTC.

In its sample, this clone was seen once. This chain connects TRBV5-1 to TRBJ2-1; no clear D gene. V was trimmed by 0 bases and J by 0 bases, leaving 10 bases between them. There are 16 residues in the CDR3. Germline CDR1 reads SGHRS; CDR2 reads YFSETQ. CDR3 bases: TGCGCCAGCAGCTTGGCGGCGGTTAGCTCCTACAATGAGCAGTTCTTC. Amino acid sequence: CASSLAAVSSYNEQFF.

The chain recombines TRBV6-1 with TRBJ2-5; perhaps TRBD2 as D (7 bases). The CDR3 is 18 residues long. Germline lookup yields CDR1 MNHNS and CDR2 SASEGT. Trimming took off 2 bases at V and 9 bases at J, with 28 bases between the two ends. Here the CDR3 DNA reads TGTGCCAGCAGTGAAACCTGGGCAGGCATTATCACAGGGAGGGCCCAGTACTTC. Translation gives CASSETWAGIITGRAQYF.

J is TRBJ2-7 and V is TRBV2; TRBD2 is a possible D gene (6 bases). The length of the CDR3 is 15 residues. With 4 bases removed from V and 3 bases from J, the gap between germline ends came to 16 bases. CDR1 SNHLY and CDR2 FYNNEI come from the germline V gene. The CDR3 loop reads CASSGGALGLYEQYF. CDR3 nucleotides: TGTGCCAGCAGTGGTGGAGCTTTGGGACTCTACGAGCAGTACTTC.

The chain combines TRBV6-5 with TRBJ2-7; D tentatively reads TRBD1 or TRBD2 (5 bases each). Germline CDR1 and CDR2: MNHEY and SVGAGI. The V and J ends lost 6 bases and 0 bases respectively, with 12 bases between them. The CDR3 is 14 amino acids. In nucleotides, the CDR3 is TGTGCCAGCAGCCCTAGTGGGGGCTCCTACGAGCAGTACTTC. Amino acids: CASSPSGGSYEQYF.

The chain has TRBV27 and TRBJ2-3, with D possibly TRBD2 on 5 matching bases. The germline gives CDR1 MNHEY, CDR2 SMNVEV (reference sequence). The CDR3 runs to 18 residues. V lost 1 base, J lost 3 bases, and 20 bases lay in between. The CDR3: CASSLFPMGKEGTDTQYF. The CDR3 bases are TGTGCCAGCAGTTTATTCCCTATGGGAAAAGAGGGAACAGATACGCAGTATTTT.

This clone was seen a single time. This chain links TRBV5-1 with TRBJ2-1; 10 positions match TRBD2. V was pared by 0 bases and J by 0 bases, with 6 bases of the junction left unmatched. Germline V CDR1 and CDR2: SGHRS, YFSETQ. There are 18 residues in the CDR3. CDR3 amino acids: CASSLGLASGSSYNEQFF. The CDR3 DNA reads as TGCGCCAGCAGCTTGGGGCTGGCTAGCGGGAGCTCCTACAATGAGCAGTTCTTC.

A remark on this clone: The same CDR3 also results from other DNA sequences found in this sample. DNA for the CDR3: TGTGCCAGCAGTGAATGGGGGGGCAGCAATCAGCCCCAGCATTTT. It yields the protein CASSEWGGSNQPQHF. The gene calls are TRBV25-1 and TRBJ1-5, with D possibly matching TRBD1 (6 bases). CDR1 and CDR2 from the germline V gene are MGHDK and SYGVNS. The CDR3 totals 15 residues. Trimming left V 1 base short and J 1 base short, with 8 bases between.

This clone was observed once. CDR3 protein: CSGFRGEGYTF. CDR3 coding DNA: TGCAGCGGGTTCAGGGGAGAAGGCTACACCTTC. The rearrangement joins TRBV29-1 to TRBJ1-2; the D gene is possibly TRBD1 (6 bases). In germline, CDR1 is SQVTM, CDR2 ANQGSEA. The ends were cut back, 7 bases at V and 8 bases at J, with 14 bases in the middle. The CDR3 loop spans 11 amino acids.

V is TRBV29-1 and J is TRBJ2-7; D not resolved. The V gene's germline CDR1 is SQVTM and CDR2 ANQGSEA. This CDR3 region has 14 residues. V lost 3 bases to trimming and J lost 2 bases, with 14 bases between them. DNA for the CDR3: TGCAGCGTTGAGATTCCCAAACCCCCCTACGAGCAGTACTTC. Protein sequence: CSVEIPKPPYEQYF.

This chain links TRBV15 with TRBJ2-1; TRBD2 matches at 10 bases. After removal of 5 bases from V and 6 bases from J, the junction contained 10 bases not matched to a gene. Germline assignment: CDR1 LNHNV and CDR2 YYDKDF (reference sequence). There are 16 residues in the CDR3. CDR3 nucleotide sequence: TGTGCCACCAGCGGACGGAGCGGGAGGGCCTCCAATGAGCAGTTCTTC. Residues: CATSGRSGRASNEQFF.

Of note for this clone: The sample holds other DNA sequences that translate to the same CDR3. The chain is built from TRBV7-9 and TRBJ2-1; 9 positions match TRBD2. After removal of 6 bases from V and 7 bases from J, the junction contained 7 bases not matched to a gene. Germline V gives CDR1 SEHNR, CDR2 FQNEAQ (reference sequence). This CDR3 comprises 14 residues. The CDR3 DNA follows: TGTGCCAGCAGTTTTAGCGGGAGTTTGAATGAGCAGTTCTTC. This encodes CASSFSGSLNEQFF.

This clone was observed a few times. V and J are TRBV19 and TRBJ2-7; D might be TRBD2 (5 bases). V was pared by 5 bases and J by 6 bases, with 14 bases between. CDR1 LNHDA and CDR2 SQIVND come from the germline V gene (reference sequence). CDR3 length equals 13 residues. The CDR3 region is CASSLLSRGEQYF. The CDR3 DNA reads as TGTGCCAGTAGTCTCTTGAGTCGGGGCGAGCAGTACTTC.

The rearrangement links TRBV25-1 to TRBJ2-1; D uncertain. V lost 5 bases, J lost 4 bases, and 3 bases lay in between. The germline V gene has CDR1 MGHDK and CDR2 SYGVNS. The CDR3 is 11 amino acids. CDR3 bases: TGTGCCAGCAGTTGGTACAATGAGCAGTTCTTC. Its protein is CASSWYNEQFF.

This chain uses TRBV15 with TRBJ2-3, with D perhaps given as TRBD1 or TRBD2 (5 bases each). This CDR3 has 15 residues. V gave up 3 bases and J gave up 7 bases, with 17 bases separating them. Germline CDR1 LNHNV, CDR2 YYDKDF (reference sequence). This CDR3 reads CATSSDRPQGHTQYF. CDR3 in DNA: TGTGCCACCAGCAGTGATCGACCTCAGGGACATACGCAGTATTTT.

The chain is built from TRBV5-1 and TRBJ2-2; D call uncertain. The CDR3 spans 14 residues. Germline V gene data show CDR1 as SGHRS and CDR2 as YFSETQ. The V end lost 4 bases, the J end lost 6 bases, and 13 bases lay between the germline ends. CDR3 sequence reads: CASSLTIGAGELFF. The CDR3 DNA sequence: TGCGCCAGCAGCCTTACTATAGGAGCCGGGGAGCTGTTTTTT.

This chain joins TRBV27 and TRBJ2-7; possibly TRBD1 for D (6 bases). The germline V and J ends were trimmed by 2 bases and 3 bases, with 14 bases remaining between them. There are 15 residues in the CDR3. Germline CDR1 MNHEY, CDR2 SMNVEV (reference sequence). The CDR3 here is CASSLAGVKLYEQYF. The CDR3 DNA is TGTGCCAGCAGTTTAGCAGGGGTCAAACTCTACGAGCAGTACTTC.

The chain employs TRBV27 and TRBJ2-7, with D perhaps TRBD1 or TRBD2 (5 bases each). Germline CDR1 reads MNHEY; CDR2 reads SMNVEV (reference sequence). The CDR3 runs 15 residues. V was shortened by 6 bases and J by 3 bases, with 18 bases between the two germline ends. The CDR3 loop is CASSHTGALLYEQYF. The DNA for the CDR3 is TGTGCCAGCAGCCACACCGGGGCACTTCTCTACGAGCAGTACTTC.

The rearrangement uses TRBV5-6 and TRBJ2-7; TRBD1 aligns across 9 bases. Germline lookup yields CDR1 SGHDT and CDR2 YYEEEE. The CDR3 spans 16 residues. V shed 0 bases, J shed 0 bases, and the junction held 4 bases outside the gene matches. The CDR3 region is CASSLDPGQGSYEQYF. CDR3 sequence (DNA): TGTGCCAGCAGCTTGGACCCGGGACAGGGCTCCTACGAGCAGTACTTC.

The chain combines TRBV10-3 with TRBJ1-2; no clear D gene. Germline V lookup: CDR1 ENHRY, CDR2 SYGVKD. The CDR3 has 12 amino acids. Trimming pared 11 bases from V and 5 bases from J, leaving 15 bases between. The CDR3 reads CALRRSSYGYTF. CDR3 nucleotide sequence: TGTGCCTTGAGGCGGTCGTCTTATGGCTACACCTTC.